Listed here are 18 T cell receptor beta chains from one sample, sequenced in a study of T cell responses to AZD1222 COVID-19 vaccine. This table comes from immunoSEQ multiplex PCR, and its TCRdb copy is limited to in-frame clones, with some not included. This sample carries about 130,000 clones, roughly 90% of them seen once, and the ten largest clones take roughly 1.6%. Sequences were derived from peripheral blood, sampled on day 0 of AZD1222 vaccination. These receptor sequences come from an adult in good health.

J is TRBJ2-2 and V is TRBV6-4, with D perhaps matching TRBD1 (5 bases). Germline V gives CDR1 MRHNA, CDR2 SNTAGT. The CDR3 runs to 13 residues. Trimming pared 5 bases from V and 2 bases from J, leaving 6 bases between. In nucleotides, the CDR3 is TGTGCCAGCAGTCAGGGAAACACCGGGGAGCTGTTTTTT. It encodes CASSQGNTGELFF.

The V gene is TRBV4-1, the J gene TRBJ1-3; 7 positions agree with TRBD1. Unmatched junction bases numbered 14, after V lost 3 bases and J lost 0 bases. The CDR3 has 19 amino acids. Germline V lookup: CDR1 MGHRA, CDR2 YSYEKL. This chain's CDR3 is CASSQRALRTGTSGNTIYF. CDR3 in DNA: TGCGCCAGCAGCCAGAGGGCCCTCCGGACAGGCACCTCTGGAAACACCATATATTTT.

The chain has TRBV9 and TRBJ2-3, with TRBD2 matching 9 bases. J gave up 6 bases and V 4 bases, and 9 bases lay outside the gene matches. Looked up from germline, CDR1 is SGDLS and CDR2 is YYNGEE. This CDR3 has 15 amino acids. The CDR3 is CASSPGTSLADTQYF. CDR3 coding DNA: TGTGCCAGCAGCCCTGGGACTAGCTTGGCCGATACGCAGTATTTT.

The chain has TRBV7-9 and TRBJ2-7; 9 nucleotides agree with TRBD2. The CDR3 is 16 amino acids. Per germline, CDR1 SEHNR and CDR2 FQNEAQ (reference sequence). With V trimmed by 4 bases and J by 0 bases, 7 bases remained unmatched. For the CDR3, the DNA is TGTGCCAGCAGCTATTTCCGACTAGCGGCCTCCTACGAGCAGTACTTC. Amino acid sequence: CASSYFRLAASYEQYF.

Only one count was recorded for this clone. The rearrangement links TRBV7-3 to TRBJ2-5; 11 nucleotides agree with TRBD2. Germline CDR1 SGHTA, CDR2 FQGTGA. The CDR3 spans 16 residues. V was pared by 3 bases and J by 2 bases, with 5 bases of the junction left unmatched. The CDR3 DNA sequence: TGTGCCAGCAGCTTTACTAGCGGGAGCTTACAAGAGACCCAGTACTTC. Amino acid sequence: CASSFTSGSLQETQYF.

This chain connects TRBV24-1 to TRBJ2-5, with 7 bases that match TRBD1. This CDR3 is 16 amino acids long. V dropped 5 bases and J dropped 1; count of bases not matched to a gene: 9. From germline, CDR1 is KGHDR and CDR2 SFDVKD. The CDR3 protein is CATSAGDRAGQETQYF. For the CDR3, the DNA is TGTGCCACCAGTGCAGGAGACAGGGCCGGCCAAGAGACCCAGTACTTC.

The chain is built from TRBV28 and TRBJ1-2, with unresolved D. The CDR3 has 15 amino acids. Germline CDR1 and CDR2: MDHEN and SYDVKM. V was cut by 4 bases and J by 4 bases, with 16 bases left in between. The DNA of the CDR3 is TGTGCCAGCAGTTGGGGTCGGGCGGGAGTCTATGGCTACACCTTC. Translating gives CASSWGRAGVYGYTF.

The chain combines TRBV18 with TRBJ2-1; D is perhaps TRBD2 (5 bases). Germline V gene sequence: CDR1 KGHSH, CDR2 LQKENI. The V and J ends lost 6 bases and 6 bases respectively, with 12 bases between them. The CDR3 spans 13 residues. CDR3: CASSPREGNEQFF. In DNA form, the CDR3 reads TGTGCCAGCTCCCCCCGGGAAGGCAATGAGCAGTTCTTC.

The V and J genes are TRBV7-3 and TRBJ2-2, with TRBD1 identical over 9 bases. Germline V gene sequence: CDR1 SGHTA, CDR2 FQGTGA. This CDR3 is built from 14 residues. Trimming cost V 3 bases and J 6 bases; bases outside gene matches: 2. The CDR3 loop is CASSFTGGAGELFF. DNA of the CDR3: TGTGCCAGCAGCTTCACAGGGGGCGCCGGGGAGCTGTTTTTT.

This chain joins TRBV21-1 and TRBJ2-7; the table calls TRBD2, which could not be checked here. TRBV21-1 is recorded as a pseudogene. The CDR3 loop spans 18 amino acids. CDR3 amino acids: CASSFRDSPLNDSYEQYF. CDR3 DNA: TGTGCCAGCAGCTTTCGGGACTCCCCCCTAAACGACTCCTACGAGCAGTACTTC.

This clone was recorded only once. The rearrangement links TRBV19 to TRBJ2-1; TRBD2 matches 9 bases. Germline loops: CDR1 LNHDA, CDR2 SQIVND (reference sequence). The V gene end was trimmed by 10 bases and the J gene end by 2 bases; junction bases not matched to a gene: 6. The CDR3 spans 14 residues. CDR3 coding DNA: TGTGCCACTCTCGGCGGGAGGGCCTACAATGAGCAGTTCTTC. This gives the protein CATLGGRAYNEQFF.

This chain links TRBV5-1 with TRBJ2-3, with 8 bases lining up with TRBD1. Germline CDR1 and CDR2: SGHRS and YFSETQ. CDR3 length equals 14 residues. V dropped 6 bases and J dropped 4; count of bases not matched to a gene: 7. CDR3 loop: CASKAGGPPDTQYF. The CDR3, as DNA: TGCGCCAGCAAGGCAGGGGGCCCCCCAGATACGCAGTATTTT.

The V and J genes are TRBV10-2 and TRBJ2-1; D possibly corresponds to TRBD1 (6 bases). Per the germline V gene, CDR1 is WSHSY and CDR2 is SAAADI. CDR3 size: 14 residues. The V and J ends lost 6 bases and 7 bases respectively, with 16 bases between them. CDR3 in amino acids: CASSLQGTENEQFF. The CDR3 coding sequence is TGCGCCAGCAGCCTACAGGGTACCGAGAATGAGCAGTTCTTC.

CDR3 in DNA: TGTGCCTGGAGCCGGGCCAACACCGGGGAGCTGTTTTTT. It specifies CAWSRANTGELFF. This chain joins TRBV30 and TRBJ2-2; D is unresolved. Germline values: CDR1 GTSNPN, CDR2 SVGIG (reference sequence). V lost 3 bases, J lost 2 bases, and 7 bases lay in between. The CDR3 consists of 13 residues.

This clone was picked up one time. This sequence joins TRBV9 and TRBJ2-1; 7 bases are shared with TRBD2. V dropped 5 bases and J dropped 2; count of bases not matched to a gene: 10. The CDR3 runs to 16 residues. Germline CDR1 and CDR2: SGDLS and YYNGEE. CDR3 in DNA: TGTGCCAGCAGTCTCCTAGGGCGGGGGACCTACAATGAGCAGTTCTTC. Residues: CASSLLGRGTYNEQFF.

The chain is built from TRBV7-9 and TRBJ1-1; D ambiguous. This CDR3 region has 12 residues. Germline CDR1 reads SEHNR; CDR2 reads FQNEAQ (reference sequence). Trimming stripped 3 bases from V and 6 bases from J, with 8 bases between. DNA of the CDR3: TGTGCCAGCAGCTTTATCTTCCCTGAAGCTTTCTTT. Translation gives CASSFIFPEAFF.

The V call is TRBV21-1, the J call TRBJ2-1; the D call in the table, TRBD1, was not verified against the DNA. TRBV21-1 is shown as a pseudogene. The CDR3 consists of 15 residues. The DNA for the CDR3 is TGTGCCAGCAGCGGACCTCCGGGACAGCACAATGAGCAGTTCTTC. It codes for CASSGPPGQHNEQFF.

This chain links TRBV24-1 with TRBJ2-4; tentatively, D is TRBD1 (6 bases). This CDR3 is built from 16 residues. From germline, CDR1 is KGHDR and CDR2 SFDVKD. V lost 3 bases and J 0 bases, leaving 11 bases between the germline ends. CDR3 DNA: TGTGCCACCAGTGATGACAGGACCTTAGCCAAAAACATTCAGTACTTC. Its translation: CATSDDRTLAKNIQYF.